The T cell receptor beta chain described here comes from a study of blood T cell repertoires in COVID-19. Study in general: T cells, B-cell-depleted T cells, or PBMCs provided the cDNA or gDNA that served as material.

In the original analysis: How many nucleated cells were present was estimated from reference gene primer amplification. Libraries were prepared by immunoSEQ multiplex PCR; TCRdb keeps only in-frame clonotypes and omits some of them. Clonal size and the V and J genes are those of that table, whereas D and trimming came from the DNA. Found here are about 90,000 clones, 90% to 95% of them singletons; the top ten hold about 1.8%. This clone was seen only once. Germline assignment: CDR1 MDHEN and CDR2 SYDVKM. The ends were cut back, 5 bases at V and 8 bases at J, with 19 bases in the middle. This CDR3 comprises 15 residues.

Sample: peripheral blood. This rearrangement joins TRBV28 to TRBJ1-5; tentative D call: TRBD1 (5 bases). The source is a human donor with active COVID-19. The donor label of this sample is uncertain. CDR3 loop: CASSLTRTRGEPQHF. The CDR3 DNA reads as TGTGCCAGCAGTCTAACCCGGACCCGGGGGGAGCCCCAGCATTTT.